The present T cell receptor beta chain was sequenced within a study of cytomegalovirus exposure and HLA in healthy donors. This CDR3 region has 15 residues. Germline CDR1 is SSHAT and CDR2 is FNYEAQ (reference sequence). General study results and limits: Serostatus for CMV was the only available immune exposure information. Common viral pathogens seemed, in a later analysis, to connect with several of the most significant clusters. According to a later analysis, donors in an Asian-associated ancestry cluster reportedly had fewer N-insertions than the roughly 720-donor mean.

Remarks on this clone: What it binds is unknown. The junction departs from the called germline gene at one end, perhaps through a read error.

Primers included in the PCR were 60 Vbeta and 13 Jbeta primers. Profiling relied on immunoSEQ multiplex PCR, and the TCRdb table lists in-frame clones only, not all of them. The data show 150,000 to 200,000 clones, roughly 70% seen once. Sampled while nominally healthy, donors likely had unrecorded immune exposures. The origin of this receptor is a woman aged 30 to 39 in good health and CMV-seronegative. Sequenced: PBMCs. The chain has TRBV7-7 and TRBJ2-5; 9 nucleotides line up with TRBD1. The CDR3 loop is CASSAGTGRFETQYF. The CDR3 region has the DNA TGTGCTAGCAGCGCCGGGACAGGGCGTTTCGAGACCCAGTACTTC.